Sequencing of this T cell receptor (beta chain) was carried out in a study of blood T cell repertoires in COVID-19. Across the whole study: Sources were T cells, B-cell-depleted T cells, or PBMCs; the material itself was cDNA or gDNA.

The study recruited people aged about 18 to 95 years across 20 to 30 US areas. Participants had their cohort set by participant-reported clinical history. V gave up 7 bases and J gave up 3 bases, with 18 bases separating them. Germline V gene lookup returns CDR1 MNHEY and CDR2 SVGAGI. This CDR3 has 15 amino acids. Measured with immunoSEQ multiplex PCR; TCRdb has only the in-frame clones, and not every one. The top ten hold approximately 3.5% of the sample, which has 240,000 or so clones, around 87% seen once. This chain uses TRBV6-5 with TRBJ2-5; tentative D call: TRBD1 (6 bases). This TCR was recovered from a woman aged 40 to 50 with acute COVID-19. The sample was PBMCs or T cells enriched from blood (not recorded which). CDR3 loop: CASTATGILKETQYF. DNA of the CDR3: TGTGCCAGCACTGCAACAGGGATTCTAAAAGAGACCCAGTACTTC.